This T cell receptor (beta chain) was sequenced in a study of blood T cell repertoires in COVID-19. Assay used: immunoSEQ multiplex PCR; TCRdb lists only in-frame clones, some missing. There are 90,000 to 130,000 clones in the sample; 75% to 80% occur only once, and 16% lies in the top ten. V shed 4 bases, J shed 4 bases, and the junction held 7 bases outside the gene matches. CDR3 length: 15 residues. The germline gives CDR1 MGHRA, CDR2 YSYEKL. V and J are TRBV4-1 and TRBJ1-2; 9 nucleotides line up with TRBD1. Sequenced: peripheral blood. The clonotype comes from a woman at least 80 years old with active or convalescent COVID-19. CDR3 sequence (DNA): TGCGCCAGCAGCCGGGAATGGGGACAGGGCTATGGCTACACCTTC. Protein sequence: CASSREWGQGYGYTF.